This T cell receptor (beta chain) originates from a study of T cell responses to AZD1222 COVID-19 vaccine. Findings of the study overall: Seropositivity was recorded at baseline in only a handful of AZD1222 recipients. Vaccine-associated CD4 TCRs ranged over spike, dominating at 160-218 and 743-854.

Libraries were prepared by immunoSEQ multiplex PCR; TCRdb keeps only in-frame clonotypes and omits some of them. The sample holds over 120,000 clones, around 90% seen once. On this clone itself: The antigen remains undetermined.

Second-dose timings of about 4 or about 12 weeks were pooled. V was clipped by 1 base and J by 6 bases; unmatched bases: 11. Per the germline V gene, CDR1 is MGHRA and CDR2 is YSYEKL. The CDR3 consists of 16 residues. The TCR sequence derives from an adult who received the AZD1222 COVID-19 vaccine. This sample comprised peripheral blood, obtained 28 days after the second AZD1222 dose. V usage is TRBV4-1 and J usage is TRBJ1-2; 7 bases match TRBD1. As DNA, the CDR3 is TGCGCCAGCAGCCAAGTTGGGGGCGACAGGGAGAATGGCTACACCTTC. It codes for CASSQVGGDRENGYTF.